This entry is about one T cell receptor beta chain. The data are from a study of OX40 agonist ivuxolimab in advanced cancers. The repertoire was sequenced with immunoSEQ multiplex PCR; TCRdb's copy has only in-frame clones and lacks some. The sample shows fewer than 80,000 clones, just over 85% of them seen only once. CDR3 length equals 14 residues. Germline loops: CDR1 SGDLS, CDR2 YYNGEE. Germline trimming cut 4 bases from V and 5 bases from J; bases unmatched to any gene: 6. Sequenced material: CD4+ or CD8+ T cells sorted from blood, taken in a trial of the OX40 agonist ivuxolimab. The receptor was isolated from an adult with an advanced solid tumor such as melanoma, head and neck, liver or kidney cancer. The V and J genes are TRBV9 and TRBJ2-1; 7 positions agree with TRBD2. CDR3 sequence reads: CASSPGGSDNEQFF. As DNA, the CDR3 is TGTGCCAGCAGCCCCGGGGGGTCCGACAATGAGCAGTTCTTC.